This T cell receptor beta chain was observed in a study of OX40 agonist ivuxolimab in advanced cancers. Across the whole study: At 0.01 to 10 mg/kg, ivuxolimab was administered intravenously to patients every 2 weeks.

The V gene end was trimmed by 1 base and the J gene end by 3 bases; junction bases not matched to a gene: 8. Germline values: CDR1 SNHLY, CDR2 FYNNEI. The CDR3 runs 17 residues. The repertoire was sequenced with immunoSEQ multiplex PCR; TCRdb's copy has only in-frame clones and lacks some. The table records more than 6,500 clones, approximately 73% of them present only once. This specimen consisted of CD4+ or CD8+ T cells sorted from blood, obtained in a trial of the OX40 agonist ivuxolimab. The chain uses TRBV2 and TRBJ1-1, with 10 bases aligning to TRBD1. This clonotype was sampled from an adult with an advanced solid tumor such as melanoma, head and neck, liver or kidney cancer. CDR3 sequence: CASSEGTGQGLDTEAFF. Here the CDR3 DNA reads TGTGCCAGCAGTGAAGGAACGGGACAGGGGCTCGACACTGAAGCTTTCTTT.